These 32 T cell receptor beta chains were sequenced from one sample in a study of blood T cell repertoires in COVID-19. Method: immunoSEQ multiplex PCR; TCRdb's copy keeps in-frame clones and lacks some. The table has roughly 330,000 clones, 70% to 90% seen once; the top ten hold about 5%. Sequencing was carried out using PBMCs or T cells enriched from blood (not recorded which). The receptors originated from a woman aged 25-40 years who had recovered from COVID-19.

The chain joins TRBV6-5 to TRBJ2-3; the match to TRBD1 covers 8 bases. Germline V gives CDR1 MNHEY, CDR2 SVGAGI. This CDR3 contains 14 residues. Germline trimming cut 6 bases from V and 5 bases from J; bases unmatched to any gene: 7. CDR3 sequence reads: CASSVFTGGDTQYF. The CDR3 coding sequence is TGTGCCAGCAGCGTCTTCACAGGGGGAGATACGCAGTATTTT.

This clone was counted between two and nine times. This chain uses TRBV5-1 with TRBJ1-3; tentatively, D is TRBD1 (6 bases). This CDR3 has 15 amino acids. Trimming left V 4 bases short and J 4 bases short, with 15 bases between. From germline, CDR1 is SGHRS and CDR2 YFSETQ. For the CDR3, the DNA is TGCGCCAGCAGCCCACAGGGTTTCACCGGAAACACCATATATTTT. Its protein product is CASSPQGFTGNTIYF.

The chain has TRBV7-8 and TRBJ1-5; unclear D gene. Per the germline V gene, CDR1 is SGHVS and CDR2 is FQNEAQ. The CDR3 totals 13 residues. V was cut by 3 bases and J by 3 bases, with 6 bases left in between. The CDR3 loop reads CASSFYVNQPQHF. The CDR3 nucleotides read TGTGCCAGCAGCTTTTATGTCAATCAGCCCCAGCATTTT.

This chain joins TRBV28 and TRBJ2-3, with 7 bases matching TRBD2. The V gene end was trimmed by 3 bases and the J gene end by 4 bases; junction bases not matched to a gene: 10. The CDR3 sequence is 16 residues long. Germline lookup yields CDR1 MDHEN and CDR2 SYDVKM. CDR3 nucleotides: TGTGCCAGCAGTTTTGTGAGCGGGGCCCTAGCAGATACGCAGTATTTT. It encodes CASSFVSGALADTQYF. Full variable domain (remainder filled in from reference TRBV28 and TRBJ2-3): DVKVTQSSRYLVKRTGEKVFLECVQDMDHENMFWYRQDPGLGLRLIYFSYDVKMKEKGDIPEGYSVSREKKERFSLILESASTNQTSMYLCASSFVSGALADTQYFGPGTRLTVL.

The chain is built from TRBV3-1 (or the pseudogene TRBV3-2) and TRBJ1-1; D is uncertain. Per germline, CDR1 LGHDT and CDR2 YNNKEL (reference sequence). Trimming cost V 4 bases and J 6 bases, with 15 bases left between them. CDR3 size: 14 residues. Written as DNA, the CDR3 is TGTGCCAGCAGCCCGGCGCGGGCGCCGGCTGAAGCTTTCTTT. As protein: CASSPARAPAEAFF.

The sample holds one count of this clone. The chain carries TRBV28 and TRBJ1-5; 7 bases align to TRBD1. The CDR3 contains 15 residues. V shed 5 bases, J shed 5 bases, and the junction held 9 bases outside the gene matches. CDR1 and CDR2 (germline): MDHEN, SYDVKM. CDR3 sequence (DNA): TGTGCCAGCAGTCCGACAGGGTTTTCCGATCAGCCCCAGCATTTT. It codes for CASSPTGFSDQPQHF.

This clone has only a few counts. The chain uses TRBV7-5 and TRBJ2-2; TRBD2 is taken as the D call from the table, unchecked against the DNA. TRBV7-5 is reported as a pseudogene. The CDR3 runs 15 residues. CDR3 sequence: CVRSLLALNTGELFF. CDR3 DNA: TGTGTCAGAAGCTTACTAGCCCTCAACACCGGGGAGCTGTTTTTT.

The V call is TRBV28, the J call TRBJ2-7, with TRBD2 as a possible D gene (6 bases). Looked up from germline, CDR1 is MDHEN and CDR2 is SYDVKM. Trimming removed 7 bases from V and 6 bases from J, with 16 bases in between. The CDR3 length is 13 residues. The CDR3 DNA reads TGTGCCAGCAAACGGGGGATTGTTAGCGAGCAGTACTTC. This sequence encodes CASKRGIVSEQYF. Full variable domain (outside the CDR3, taken from reference TRBV28 and TRBJ2-7): DVKVTQSSRYLVKRTGEKVFLECVQDMDHENMFWYRQDPGLGLRLIYFSYDVKMKEKGDIPEGYSVSREKKERFSLILESASTNQTSMYLCASKRGIVSEQYFGPGTRLTVT.

The rearrangement links TRBV27 to TRBJ1-1; maybe TRBD1 (5 bases). This CDR3 has 13 amino acids. V dropped 3 bases and J dropped 8 bases, with 13 bases sitting between them. CDR1 and CDR2 from the germline V gene are MNHEY and SMNVEV (reference sequence). The CDR3, as DNA: TGTGCCAGCAGTTTTAGGGGCCCCCCAGAAGCTTTCTTT. This gives the protein CASSFRGPPEAFF.

This clone was observed a handful of times. The chain carries TRBV2 and TRBJ1-6; D may be TRBD1 (5 bases). Germline CDR1 and CDR2: SNHLY and FYNNEI. The CDR3 extends over 14 amino acids. The germline V and J ends were trimmed by 8 bases and 7 bases, with 15 bases remaining between them. This CDR3 reads CASGGVGMNSPLHF. The CDR3 DNA follows: TGTGCCAGCGGGGGGGTCGGGATGAATTCACCCCTCCACTTT.

This rearrangement joins TRBV28 to TRBJ1-5; D is perhaps TRBD1 (6 bases). Germline values: CDR1 MDHEN, CDR2 SYDVKM. CDR3 length: 15 residues. The ends were cut back, 2 bases at V and 3 bases at J, with 11 bases in the middle. The DNA for the CDR3 is TGTGCCAGCAGTTTACAGGGGTTCGACAATCAGCCCCAGCATTTT. It encodes CASSLQGFDNQPQHF.

This rearrangement joins TRBV6-1 to TRBJ1-1, with D perhaps matching TRBD1 (5 bases). CDR1 and CDR2 (germline): MNHNS, SASEGT. Trimming pared 0 bases from V and 0 bases from J, leaving 8 bases between. This CDR3 comprises 15 residues. The CDR3 is CASSEAGHLNTEAFF. CDR3 sequence (DNA): TGTGCCAGCAGTGAAGCAGGACACTTGAACACTGAAGCTTTCTTT.

V is TRBV28 and J is TRBJ1-1; D gene uncertain. The V end was cut by 7 bases, the J end by 11 bases, with 23 bases between. Germline CDR1 MDHEN, CDR2 SYDVKM. This CDR3 is 14 amino acids long. CDR3 coding DNA: TGTGCCAGCACCCCGGGCGGAGGGAACTCACGGGCTTTCTTT. The encoded protein is CASTPGGGNSRAFF.

This chain joins TRBV28 and TRBJ1-5; the match to TRBD1 covers 9 bases. The CDR3 length is 18 residues. The germline V gene encodes CDR1 MDHEN and CDR2 SYDVKM. With V trimmed by 5 bases and J by 2 bases, 13 bases remained unmatched. The CDR3 here is CASSLLGTGLWGNQPQHF. The CDR3 coding sequence is TGTGCCAGCAGTCTCCTCGGGACAGGGCTATGGGGCAATCAGCCCCAGCATTTT.

The rearrangement joins TRBV5-1 to TRBJ1-1; possible D gene TRBD1, 5 bases. Germline V gene sequence: CDR1 SGHRS, CDR2 YFSETQ. This CDR3 region has 13 residues. V lost 9 bases and J 1 base, leaving 13 bases between the germline ends. The CDR3 reads CAILTDKNTEAFF. CDR3 in DNA: TGCGCCATCCTCACGGACAAGAACACTGAAGCTTTCTTT.

The chain recombines TRBV4-2 with TRBJ2-5, with 12 positions matching TRBD2. Germline V gives CDR1 LGHNA, CDR2 YNFKEQ. This CDR3 is 18 amino acids long. V lost 0 bases, J lost 5 bases, and 10 bases stayed unmatched. CDR3 in DNA: TGTGCCAGCAGCCAAGATCAACTAGCGGGGGGCCGGCCCGAGACCCAGTACTTC. Protein sequence: CASSQDQLAGGRPETQYF.

The sample holds a few counts of this clone. J is TRBJ1-5 and V is TRBV5-6; D uncertain. V lost 4 bases and J 0 bases, leaving 8 bases between the germline ends. Germline CDR1 and CDR2: SGHDT and YYEEEE. The CDR3 totals 14 residues. The CDR3 DNA sequence: TGTGCCAGCAGCCAGCGTATTAGCAATCAGCCCCAGCATTTT. This gives the protein CASSQRISNQPQHF.

The gene calls are TRBV4-1 and TRBJ1-6, with TRBD1 matching 8 bases. J gave up 7 bases and V 0 bases, and 8 bases lay outside the gene matches. CDR1 MGHRA and CDR2 YSYEKL come from the germline V gene. This CDR3 is built from 17 residues. The CDR3 is CASSQEGATGVNSPLHF. The DNA of the CDR3 is TGCGCCAGCAGCCAAGAAGGAGCGACAGGGGTAAATTCACCCCTCCACTTT.

The chain uses TRBV10-3 and TRBJ1-3; weak D call: TRBD1 (6 bases). The CDR3 runs 14 residues. With 2 bases removed from V and 10 bases from J, the gap between germline ends came to 15 bases. Germline assignment: CDR1 ENHRY and CDR2 SYGVKD. CDR3 bases: TGTGCCATCAGTGAGGGGGGACACCCAACTACCATATATTTT. Protein product: CAISEGGHPTTIYF.

This clone was observed a handful of times. J is TRBJ2-7 and V is TRBV7-9; TRBD1 aligns across 10 bases. The V segment lost 5 bases and the J segment 2 bases; nucleotides outside the gene matches: 3. The CDR3 is made up of 14 amino acids. Germline lookup yields CDR1 SEHNR and CDR2 FQNEAQ (reference sequence). As DNA, the CDR3 is TGTGCCAGCAGCAGGACAGGGGGGACCTACGAGCAGTACTTC. Encoded protein: CASSRTGGTYEQYF.

This chain connects TRBV5-4 to TRBJ1-2; TRBD1 matches at 8 bases. After removal of 1 base from V and 4 bases from J, the junction contained 12 bases not matched to a gene. From germline, CDR1 is SGHNT and CDR2 YYREEE (reference sequence). CDR3 size: 17 residues. The chain's CDR3 is CASSLNPQTGEIYGYTF. The CDR3, as DNA: TGTGCCAGCAGCTTGAATCCCCAGACAGGGGAAATCTATGGCTACACCTTC.

This clone showed up just once. The rearrangement joins TRBV5-1 to TRBJ1-2; D is uncertain. CDR3 size: 13 residues. From germline, CDR1 is SGHRS and CDR2 YFSETQ. Trimming stripped 4 bases from V and 4 bases from J, with 11 bases between. The CDR3 nucleotides are TGCGCCAGCAGCGGCGACATCTTCTATGGCTACACCTTC. This codes for CASSGDIFYGYTF.

The V and J genes are TRBV27 and TRBJ1-2; D might be TRBD1 (6 bases). The CDR3 contains 15 residues. The germline V gene encodes CDR1 MNHEY and CDR2 SMNVEV (reference sequence). Between the trimmed V and J ends, which lost 6 bases and 4 bases, there was a span of 18 bases. In DNA, the CDR3 is TGTGCCAGCAGGCAGGGGTTTACCGCTCTCTATGGCTACACCTTC. It encodes CASRQGFTALYGYTF.

The J gene is TRBJ2-3, the V gene TRBV6-5; possibly TRBD2 for D (6 bases). This CDR3 is 15 amino acids long. Germline CDR1 MNHEY, CDR2 SVGAGI. V shed 2 bases and J shed 3 bases, with 12 bases lying between them. The CDR3, as DNA: TGTGCCAGCAGTTACAGCGGGCAGCCAACAGATACGCAGTATTTT. Translation gives CASSYSGQPTDTQYF.

A word on this clone: The junction shows a germline mismatch at one end, possibly a read error. The chain couples TRBV6-1 to TRBJ1-2, with D tentatively TRBD1 (5 bases). This CDR3 spans 15 amino acids. Per the germline V gene, CDR1 is MNHNS and CDR2 is SASEGT. DNA of the CDR3: TGTGCCAGCAGCGAAGGGGTAAGGGGTGACTATGGCTACACCTTC. Its protein product is CASSEGVRGDYGYTF.

The CDR3 here is CASSRTGREYGYTF. CDR3 DNA sequence: TGTGCCAGCAGTCGCACAGGGAGAGAGTATGGCTACACCTTC. V gene TRBV6-5 combines with J gene TRBJ1-2; possible D gene TRBD1, 6 bases. The CDR3 loop spans 14 amino acids. The V gene's germline CDR1 is MNHEY and CDR2 SVGAGI. V lost 5 bases and J 5 bases, leaving 15 bases between the germline ends.

Written as DNA, the CDR3 is TGTGCCACCAGTGATTCTCCCGGGGGGGTTTACGAGCAGTACTTC. The encoded protein is CATSDSPGGVYEQYF. This sequence joins TRBV24-1 and TRBJ2-7; 8 bases line up with TRBD2. The CDR3 consists of 15 residues. V trimming: 2 bases; J trimming: 4 bases; junction bases outside the gene matches: 6. The germline CDR1 and CDR2 sequences are KGHDR and SFDVKD.

V is TRBV28 and J is TRBJ1-5, with D possibly being TRBD1 (6 bases). CDR1 is MDHEN, CDR2 SYDVKM, per germline. The V and J ends lost 7 bases and 2 bases respectively, with 12 bases between them. The CDR3 runs to 14 residues. The chain's CDR3 is CASILGGRNQPQHF. CDR3 sequence (DNA): TGTGCCAGCATCCTCGGGGGGCGCAATCAGCCCCAGCATTTT. The complete variable domain, with remaining parts taken from reference TRBV28 and TRBJ1-5, reads DVKVTQSSRYLVKRTGEKVFLECVQDMDHENMFWYRQDPGLGLRLIYFSYDVKMKEKGDIPEGYSVSREKKERFSLILESASTNQTSMYLCASILGGRNQPQHFGDGTRLSIL.

The chain links TRBV27 to TRBJ1-3; D is uncertain. V was pared by 1 base and J by 4 bases, with 5 bases between. Germline CDR1 is MNHEY and CDR2 is SMNVEV (reference sequence). The CDR3 is 13 residues long. This CDR3 reads CASSLFPGNTIYF. In nucleotides, the CDR3 is TGTGCCAGCAGTTTATTTCCGGGAAACACCATATATTTT.

This sequence joins TRBV30 and TRBJ1-6, with 8 bases fitting TRBD1. The V gene end was trimmed by 5 bases and the J gene end by 4 bases; junction bases not matched to a gene: 7. The CDR3 loop spans 15 amino acids. The germline V gene has CDR1 GTSNPN and CDR2 SVGIG (reference sequence). The CDR3 is CAWAGGMIYNSPLHF. CDR3 in DNA: TGTGCCTGGGCAGGGGGCATGATTTATAATTCACCCCTCCACTTT.

The rearrangement joins TRBV5-1 to TRBJ1-1; 8 bases are a match to TRBD1. The trim removed 3 bases at V and 4 bases at J, leaving 11 bases unmatched. This CDR3 is 16 amino acids long. Germline V gene lookup returns CDR1 SGHRS and CDR2 YFSETQ. The CDR3 sequence is CASSSDRDGVRTEAFF. CDR3 coding DNA: TGCGCCAGCAGCTCGGACAGGGACGGGGTACGCACTGAAGCTTTCTTT.

The chain recombines TRBV5-4 with TRBJ2-2; the match to TRBD2 covers 9 bases. Germline-derived CDR1 and CDR2 are SGHNT and YYREEE (reference sequence). The CDR3 loop spans 20 amino acids. V was clipped by 2 bases and J by 1 base; unmatched bases: 15. CDR3 sequence: CASSLPSRLAGILNTGELFF. The CDR3 nucleotides read TGTGCCAGCAGCTTACCCAGTCGTCTAGCGGGGATTTTGAACACCGGGGAGCTGTTTTTT.